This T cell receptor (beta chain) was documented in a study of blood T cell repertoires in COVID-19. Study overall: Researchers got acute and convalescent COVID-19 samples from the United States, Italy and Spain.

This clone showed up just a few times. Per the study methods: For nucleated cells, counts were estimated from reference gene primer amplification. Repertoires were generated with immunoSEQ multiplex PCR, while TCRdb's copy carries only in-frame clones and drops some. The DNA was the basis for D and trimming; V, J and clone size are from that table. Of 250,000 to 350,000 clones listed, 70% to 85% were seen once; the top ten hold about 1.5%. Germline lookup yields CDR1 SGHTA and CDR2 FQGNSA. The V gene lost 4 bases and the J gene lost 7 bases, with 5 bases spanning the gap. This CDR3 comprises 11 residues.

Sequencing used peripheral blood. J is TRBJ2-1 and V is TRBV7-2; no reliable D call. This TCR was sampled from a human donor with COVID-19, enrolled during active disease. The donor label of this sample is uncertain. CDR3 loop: CASSSLNEQFF. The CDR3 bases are TGTGCCAGCAGCTCTCTAAATGAGCAGTTCTTC.